This T cell receptor beta chain was observed in a study of cytomegalovirus exposure and HLA in healthy donors. The CDR3 covers 14 residues. Germline V lookup: CDR1 KGHSH, CDR2 LQKENI. Trimming pared 4 bases from V and 5 bases from J, leaving 15 bases between. The PCR ran on 60 Vbeta and 13 Jbeta primers. The table came from immunoSEQ multiplex PCR; TCRdb's copy has only in-frame clones and leaves some out. Among hundreds of thousands of clones listed, around 73% were seen once. The rearrangement joins TRBV18 to TRBJ2-7, with D perhaps TRBD2 (5 bases). Source material: PBMCs. The sequence derives from a male donor in good health and CMV-seronegative. CDR3 loop: CASSQKTRENEQYF. The CDR3 region has the DNA TGTGCCAGCTCACAGAAAACTAGAGAGAACGAGCAGTACTTC.